The sequence of this T cell receptor (beta chain) was determined in a study of T cells in Graves' hyperthyroidism and ophthalmopathy. Findings of the study overall: Model predictions of ophthalmopathy came a median approximately seven months before onset.

On this clonotype itself: Its antigen is still unknown.

Amplified TCR beta CDR3 regions came from RNA transcripts. HTBI primers drove first-round RT-PCR of the TCR CDR3. Using its own MiXCR run on the multiplex PCR reads, TCRdb lists one record per CDR3 protein. The sample includes around 190,000 distinct CDR3 sequences, approximately 17% of them seen just once. The clonotype was recovered from a woman aged 45-59 years with Graves' hyperthyroidism. The specimen was blood.

Written as DNA, the CDR3 is TGTGCCAGCAGCCACACAGGGCGTTTAAAGGCTTTCTTT. It is translated as CASSHTGRLKAFF. The chain couples TRBV3-1 to TRBJ1-1, with D perhaps matching TRBD1 (6 bases). The V and J ends lost 3 bases and 11 bases respectively, with 16 bases between them. This CDR3 has 13 amino acids. From germline, CDR1 is LGHDT and CDR2 YNNKEL (reference sequence).